The next 28 T cell receptor beta chains were all read from a single sample in a study of molecular identifiers for immune sequencing clone quantification. TCRdb used MiXCR to reprocess the PCR reads, holding one entry per CDR3 protein. This table has more than 300,000 distinct CDR3 sequences, around a fifth appearing once. Source material: naive CD8+ T cells from blood, with Jurkat cell RNA spiked in. Subset here: FACS-sorted CD8+CD4-CCR7+CD45RA+ naive T cells. These receptors all come from a human donor in good health. Some libraries in this study had Jurkat cell RNA spiked in.

Only one count was recorded for this clonotype. This may arise from a read error, as a much more abundant clone is one base away. This chain uses TRBV9 with TRBJ1-6; possible D gene TRBD1, 6 bases. Trimming cost V 3 bases and J 9 bases, with 16 bases left between them. The germline V gene has CDR1 SGDLS and CDR2 YYNGEE. This CDR3 region has 15 residues. The CDR3 DNA is TGTGCCAGCAGCGACAGGGACGTACGTGGTTCACCCCTCCACTTT. It yields the protein CASSDRDVRGSPLHF.

This clonotype was seen repeatedly, ten times or more. The genes are TRBV7-2 and TRBJ2-2, with 8 bases matching TRBD2. This CDR3 has 16 amino acids. Trimming removed 2 bases from V and 4 bases from J; junction bases left unmatched: 6. The germline gives CDR1 SGHTA, CDR2 FQGNSA. Written as DNA, the CDR3 is TGTGCCAGCAGCTTAAGTAGTCTAGCGGGCACCGGGGAGCTGTTTTTT. Its translation is CASSLSSLAGTGELFF.

CDR3 sequence reads: CASSAGPLVYEQYF. The CDR3 DNA reads as TGTGCCAGCAGCGCCGGGCCCCTAGTGTACGAGCAGTACTTC. V usage is TRBV7-9 and J usage is TRBJ2-7; D gene ambiguous. The CDR3 spans 14 residues. Germline-derived CDR1 and CDR2 are SEHNR and FQNEAQ (reference sequence). The ends were cut back, 5 bases at V and 4 bases at J, with 15 bases in the middle. The entire variable domain, with the rest obtained from reference TRBV7-9 and TRBJ2-7, is as follows: DTGVSQNPRHKITKRGQNVTFRCDPISEHNRLYWYRQTLGQGPEFLTYFQNEAQLEKSRLLSDRFSAERPKGSFSTLEIQRTEQGDSAMYLCASSAGPLVYEQYFGPGTRLTVT.

This clonotype was found many times. This sequence joins TRBV7-9 and TRBJ2-5; D is perhaps TRBD1 or TRBD2 (5 bases each). CDR1 and CDR2 (germline): SEHNR, FQNEAQ (reference sequence). V gave up 3 bases and J gave up 5 bases, with 10 bases separating them. The CDR3 covers 13 residues. CDR3 sequence reads: CASSFSREETQYF. The CDR3 nucleotides are TGTGCCAGCAGCTTCTCCAGGGAGGAGACCCAGTACTTC. Looking up the rest from reference TRBV7-9 and TRBJ2-5 gives the full variable domain: DTGVSQNPRHKITKRGQNVTFRCDPISEHNRLYWYRQTLGQGPEFLTYFQNEAQLEKSRLLSDRFSAERPKGSFSTLEIQRTEQGDSAMYLCASSFSREETQYFGPGTRLLVL.

This chain connects TRBV2 to TRBJ1-6; D is uncertain. The length of the CDR3 is 16 residues. Germline V gene sequence: CDR1 SNHLY, CDR2 FYNNEI. Trimming shortened V by 0 bases and J by 10 bases, and 16 bases separated the two germline ends. As DNA, the CDR3 is TGTGCCAGCAGTGAAGCGGCGGGAAACCCGGGATCACCCCTCCACTTT. Encoded protein: CASSEAAGNPGSPLHF.

In this sample, this clonotype turned up many times. The rearrangement uses TRBV19 and TRBJ1-5, with D possibly matching TRBD1 (6 bases). Trimming cost V 3 bases and J 0 bases, with 9 bases left between them. CDR1 is LNHDA and CDR2 is SQIVND in the germline V gene (reference sequence). This CDR3 is 15 amino acids long. DNA of the CDR3: TGTGCCAGTAGTATGGGACACCTTAGCAATCAGCCCCAGCATTTT. Amino acids: CASSMGHLSNQPQHF.

There are many counts of this clonotype. V is TRBV5-5 and J is TRBJ2-3; D unclear. Germline CDR1 reads SGHKS; CDR2 reads YYEKEE (reference sequence). Trimming pared 4 bases from V and 0 bases from J, leaving 12 bases between. This CDR3 contains 15 residues. The CDR3 DNA reads as TGTGCCAGCAGCCTGCGACCGATTAGCACAGATACGCAGTATTTT. This translates into CASSLRPISTDTQYF.

This clonotype was found once. A much larger clone is a single base away; this may be a read error. The V call is TRBV7-9, the J call TRBJ1-1; the D is unclear. CDR1 and CDR2 (germline): SEHNR, FQNEAQ (reference sequence). The CDR3 contains 14 residues. V shed 5 bases and J shed 5 bases, with 15 bases lying between them. As DNA, the CDR3 is TGTGCCAGCAGCCCCCAAGGCAGATATACTGAAGCTTTCTTT. Residues: CASSPQGRYTEAFF.

This clonotype was found many times. This sequence joins TRBV4-3 and TRBJ2-1; a weak D match, TRBD2 (6 bases). Trimming shortened V by 4 bases and J by 6 bases, and 13 bases separated the two germline ends. There are 14 residues in the CDR3. In germline, CDR1 is LGHNA, CDR2 YSLEER. In nucleotides, the CDR3 is TGCGCCAGCAGCCGGGGACTGTTTATCAATGAGCAGTTCTTC. It codes for CASSRGLFINEQFF.

The rearrangement links TRBV18 to TRBJ1-1; D may be TRBD1 (6 bases). The CDR3 is made up of 15 amino acids. Between the trimmed V and J ends, which lost 3 bases and 3 bases, there was a span of 14 bases. Germline V gene sequence: CDR1 KGHSH, CDR2 LQKENI. The DNA for the CDR3 is TGTGCCAGCTCACCCTCAGGGGCGCAGGACACTGAAGCTTTCTTT. It codes for CASSPSGAQDTEAFF.

The table lists this clonotype with many counts. V is TRBV27 and J is TRBJ2-3; D may be TRBD1 or TRBD2 (6 bases each). Trimming removed 6 bases at V and 8 bases at J, with 18 bases between. In germline, CDR1 is MNHEY, CDR2 SMNVEV (reference sequence). This CDR3 is 14 amino acids long. CDR3 loop: CASRGTLGASTQYF. CDR3 coding DNA: TGTGCCAGCAGGGGGACTTTGGGGGCGAGTACGCAGTATTTT.

This clonotype was seen ten or more times. V and J are TRBV6-5 and TRBJ2-3, with D unclear. Trimming cost V 8 bases and J 6 bases, with 15 bases left between them. CDR1 and CDR2 from the germline V gene are MNHEY and SVGAGI. The length of the CDR3 is 13 residues. CDR3 amino acids: CASGISLRDTQYF. In DNA form, the CDR3 reads TGTGCCAGCGGAATATCGTTGAGGGATACGCAGTATTTT.

This clonotype showed up many times. The chain combines TRBV12-3 or TRBV12-4 with TRBJ2-6; D unclear. The V and J ends lost 5 bases and 0 bases respectively, with 5 bases between them. CDR3 length: 14 residues. CDR3 coding DNA: TGTGCCAGCAGTGGATCCTCTGGGGCCAACGTCCTGACTTTC. It specifies CASSGSSGANVLTF.

The genes are TRBV7-6 and TRBJ2-3; D is possibly TRBD2 (6 bases). The V and J ends lost 0 bases and 6 bases respectively, with 10 bases between them. The germline CDR1 and CDR2 sequences are SGHVS and FNYEAQ. The CDR3 extends over 14 amino acids. The CDR3 loop is CASSLAASEDTQYF. For the CDR3, the DNA is TGTGCCAGCAGCTTAGCGGCTAGCGAGGATACGCAGTATTTT.

This clonotype was observed many times. The chain has TRBV5-4 and TRBJ2-3; 9 bases are shared with TRBD2. CDR1 and CDR2 (germline): SGHNT, YYREEE (reference sequence). The length of the CDR3 is 17 residues. V shed 6 bases, J shed 0 bases, and the junction held 11 bases outside the gene matches. DNA of the CDR3: TGTGCCAGCATGGTGATAGCGGGGGACCAAAGCACAGATACGCAGTATTTT. It translates to CASMVIAGDQSTDTQYF.

This clonotype was observed a handful of times. The chain has TRBV29-1 and TRBJ2-1; no definite D call. V was pared by 0 bases and J by 3 bases, with 3 bases between. Germline V lookup: CDR1 SQVTM, CDR2 ANQGSEA. The CDR3 totals 12 residues. The DNA for the CDR3 is TGCAGCGTTGAAGAGCGCTACAATGAGCAGTTCTTC. Translated: CSVEERYNEQFF.

On this clonotype: Mismatch with germline at one junction end may stem from a read error. This chain uses TRBV19 with TRBJ1-5; 10 bases are a match to TRBD1. Per germline, CDR1 LNHDA and CDR2 SQIVND (reference sequence). The CDR3 has 15 amino acids. CDR3 region: CAGSTRQGARQPQHF. As DNA, the CDR3 is TGTGCCGGTAGTACCCGACAGGGGGCTAGGCAGCCCCAGCATTTT.

In this sample, this clonotype turned up many times. The chain joins TRBV20-1 to TRBJ1-1, with a possible D match to TRBD1 (5 bases). The germline V and J ends were trimmed by 2 bases and 0 bases, with 10 bases remaining between them. Germline V gene data show CDR1 as DFQATT and CDR2 as SNEGSKA (reference sequence). CDR3 size: 14 residues. The chain's CDR3 is CSARLEDMNTEAFF. CDR3 DNA sequence: TGCAGTGCTAGATTAGAGGACATGAACACTGAAGCTTTCTTT.

Of note for this clonotype: This may arise from a read error, as a much more abundant clone is one base away. The CDR3 loop reads CAISLAGTSSYEQYF. The CDR3, as DNA: TGTGCCATCAGCTTAGCCGGCACTAGCTCCTACGAGCAGTACTTC. This chain joins TRBV7-9 and TRBJ2-7, with D possibly matching TRBD2 (5 bases). CDR3 length equals 15 residues. Per the germline V gene, CDR1 is SEHNR and CDR2 is FQNEAQ (reference sequence).

On this clonotype: A much larger clone lies a single base off, so this may be a read error. The chain employs TRBV19 and TRBJ1-4, with a weak D call TRBD1 (6 bases). The length of the CDR3 is 15 residues. Germline-derived CDR1 and CDR2 are LNHDA and SQIVND (reference sequence). CDR3: CASSIDRQVEEKLVF. The CDR3 coding sequence is TGTGCCAGTAGTATTGATCGACAGGTCGAAGAAAAACTGGTTTTT. The full variable domain, completed using reference TRBV19 and TRBJ1-4, is DGGITQSPKYLFRKEGQNVTLSCEQNLNHDAMYWYRQDPGQGLRLIYYSQIVNDFQKGDIAEGYSVSREKKESFPLTVTSAQKNPTAFYLCASSIDRQVEEKLVFGSGTQLSVL.

This clonotype came up many times. J is TRBJ1-4 and V is TRBV7-9, with D maybe TRBD1 (6 bases). Germline V gene data show CDR1 as SEHNR and CDR2 as FQNEAQ (reference sequence). With 3 bases removed from V and 7 bases from J, the gap between germline ends came to 15 bases. The CDR3 sequence is 15 residues long. As DNA, the CDR3 is TGTGCCAGCAGCTTCACAGGGAGGGAACTTGAAAAACTGTTTTTT. This translates into CASSFTGRELEKLFF.

This clonotype was seen at least ten times. The gene calls are TRBV6-5 and TRBJ2-1, with TRBD1 identical over 7 bases. V dropped 0 bases and J dropped 2; count of bases not matched to a gene: 4. Germline V gene lookup returns CDR1 MNHEY and CDR2 SVGAGI. The CDR3 has 16 residues. CDR3: CASSYSTGRTYNEQFF. DNA of the CDR3: TGTGCCAGCAGTTACTCGACAGGGAGAACCTACAATGAGCAGTTCTTC.

As to this clonotype: One end of the junction fails to match germline, which may point to a read error. The chain recombines TRBV6-2 or TRBV6-3 with TRBJ1-5, with TRBD1 as a possible D gene (6 bases). There are 15 residues in the CDR3. Per germline, CDR1 MNHEY and CDR2 SVGEGT. The CDR3 protein is CASSATGYSNQLQHF. The CDR3, as DNA: TGTGCCAGCAGTGCGACAGGCTATAGCAATCAGCTCCAGCATTTT.

Note on this clonotype: A much larger clone sits a single nucleotide away, making a read error possible. The rearrangement uses TRBV12-3 or TRBV12-4 and TRBJ2-3, with D uncertain. This CDR3 has 12 amino acids. The CDR3 protein is CASSYDNPTQCF. CDR3 nucleotide sequence: TGTGCCAGCAGTTACGACAATCCTACGCAGTGTTTT.

This clonotype showed up many times. The rearrangement uses TRBV6-1 and TRBJ1-1; D ambiguous. The CDR3 has 14 residues. The germline V gene has CDR1 MNHNS and CDR2 SASEGT. V was cut by 6 bases and J by 0 bases, with 11 bases left in between. CDR3 sequence (DNA): TGTGCCAGCAGAGAGAGCAGCATGAACACTGAAGCTTTCTTT. Residues: CASRESSMNTEAFF.

This clonotype was seen a handful of times. V is TRBV7-9 and J is TRBJ2-1; 14 bases fit TRBD2. Trimming at V came to 2 bases and at J to 4 bases, leaving 16 bases not matched to a gene. The CDR3 totals 21 residues. CDR1 SEHNR and CDR2 FQNEAQ come from the germline V gene (reference sequence). The CDR3 spells CASSLPAPTSGRARSYNEQFF. As DNA, the CDR3 is TGTGCCAGCAGCTTACCAGCCCCGACTAGCGGGAGGGCCAGGAGTTACAATGAGCAGTTCTTC.

A remark on this clonotype: A much bigger clone sits one base away, suggesting this may be a read error. The J gene is TRBJ1-1, the V gene TRBV4-3; D remains unclear. This CDR3 has 15 amino acids. V was clipped by 4 bases and J by 4 bases, with 16 bases between them. Germline loops: CDR1 LGHNA, CDR2 YSLEER. CDR3 residues: CASSLKQRMSTEAFF. DNA of the CDR3: TGCGCCAGCAGCCTAAAACAGAGAATGAGCACTGAAGCTTTCTTT.

This clonotype appeared a single time. A read error is possible here, since a much larger clone lies one base away. The chain employs TRBV20-1 and TRBJ2-2, with D perhaps TRBD2 (5 bases). CDR1 is DFQATT, CDR2 SNEGSKA, per germline (reference sequence). This CDR3 contains 13 residues. The CDR3 sequence is CSASPENTGELLF. Written as DNA, the CDR3 is TGCAGTGCTAGCCCTGAGAACACCGGGGAGCTGCTTTTT.